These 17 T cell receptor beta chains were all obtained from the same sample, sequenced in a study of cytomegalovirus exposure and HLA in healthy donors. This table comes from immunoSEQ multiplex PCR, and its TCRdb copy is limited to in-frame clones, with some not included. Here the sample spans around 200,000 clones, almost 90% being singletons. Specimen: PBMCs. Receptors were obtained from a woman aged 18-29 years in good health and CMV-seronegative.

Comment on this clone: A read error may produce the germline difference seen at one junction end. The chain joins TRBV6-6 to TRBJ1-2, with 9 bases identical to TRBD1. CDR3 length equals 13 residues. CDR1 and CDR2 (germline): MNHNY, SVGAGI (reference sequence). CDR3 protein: CASNYRGHHGYTF. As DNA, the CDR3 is TGTGCCAGCAATTACAGGGGGCATCATGGCTACACCTTC.

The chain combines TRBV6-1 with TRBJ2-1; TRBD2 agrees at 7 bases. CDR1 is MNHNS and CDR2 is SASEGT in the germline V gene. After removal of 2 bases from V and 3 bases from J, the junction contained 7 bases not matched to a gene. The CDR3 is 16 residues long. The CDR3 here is CASSESALAVYNEQFF. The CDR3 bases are TGTGCCAGCAGTGAATCGGCGCTAGCGGTCTACAATGAGCAGTTCTTC.

In DNA form, the CDR3 reads TGTGCCAGTAGCGTACAGGGGCTGTGGGACGAGCAGTACTTC. Translating it yields CASSVQGLWDEQYF. The rearrangement uses TRBV19 and TRBJ2-7, with 7 bases matching TRBD1. The CDR3 runs to 14 residues. J was trimmed by 5 bases and V by 6 bases; bases with no gene match: 10. Per the germline V gene, CDR1 is LNHDA and CDR2 is SQIVND (reference sequence).

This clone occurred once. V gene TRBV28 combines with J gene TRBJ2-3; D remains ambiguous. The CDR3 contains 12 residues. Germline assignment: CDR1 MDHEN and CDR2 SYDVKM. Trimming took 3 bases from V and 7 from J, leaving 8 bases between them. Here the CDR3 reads CASSLTLYTQYF. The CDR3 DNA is TGTGCCAGCAGTTTGACTCTCTATACGCAGTATTTT.

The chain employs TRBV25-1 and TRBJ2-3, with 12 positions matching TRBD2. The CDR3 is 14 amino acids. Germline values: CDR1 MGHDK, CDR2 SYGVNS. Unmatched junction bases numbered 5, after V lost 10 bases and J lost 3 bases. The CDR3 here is CATQLAGGTDTQYF. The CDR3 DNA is TGTGCCACTCAACTAGCGGGAGGTACAGATACGCAGTATTTT.

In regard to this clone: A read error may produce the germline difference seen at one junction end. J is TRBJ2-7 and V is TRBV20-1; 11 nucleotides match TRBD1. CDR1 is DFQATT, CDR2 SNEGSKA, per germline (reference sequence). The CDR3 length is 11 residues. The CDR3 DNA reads TGCAGTGCCCCGGGACAGGGGGTTTTGGACTTC. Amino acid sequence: CSAPGQGVLDF.

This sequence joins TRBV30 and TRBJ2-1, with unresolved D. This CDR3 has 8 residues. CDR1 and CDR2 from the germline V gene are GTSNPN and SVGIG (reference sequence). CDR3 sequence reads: CMTDEQFF. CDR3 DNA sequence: TGTATGACTGATGAGCAGTTCTTC. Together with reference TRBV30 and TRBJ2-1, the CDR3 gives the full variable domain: SQTIHQWPATLVQPVGSPLSLECTVEGTSNPNLYWYRQAAGRGLQLLFYSVGIGQISSEVPQNLSASRPQDRQFILSSKKLLLSDSGFYLCMTDEQFFGPGTRLTVL.

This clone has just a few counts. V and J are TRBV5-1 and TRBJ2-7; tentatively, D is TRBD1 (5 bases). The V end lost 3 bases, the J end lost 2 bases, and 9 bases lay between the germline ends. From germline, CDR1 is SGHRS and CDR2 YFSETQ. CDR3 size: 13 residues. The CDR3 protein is CASSSDTAYEQYF. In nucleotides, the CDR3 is TGCGCCAGCAGCTCGGACACCGCCTACGAGCAGTACTTC.

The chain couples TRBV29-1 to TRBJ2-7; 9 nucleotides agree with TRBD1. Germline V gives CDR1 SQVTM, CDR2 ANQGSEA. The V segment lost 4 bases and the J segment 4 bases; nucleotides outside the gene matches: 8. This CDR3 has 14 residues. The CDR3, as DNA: TGCAGCGTTGGGAGTGGGACAGGGTCATACGAGCAGTACTTC. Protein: CSVGSGTGSYEQYF.

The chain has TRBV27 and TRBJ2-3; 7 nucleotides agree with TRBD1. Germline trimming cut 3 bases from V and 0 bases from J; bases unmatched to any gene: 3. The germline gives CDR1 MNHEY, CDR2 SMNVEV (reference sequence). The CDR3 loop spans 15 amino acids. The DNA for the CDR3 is TGTGCCAGCAGTTTCCGGGACAGTAGCACAGATACGCAGTATTTT. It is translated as CASSFRDSSTDTQYF.

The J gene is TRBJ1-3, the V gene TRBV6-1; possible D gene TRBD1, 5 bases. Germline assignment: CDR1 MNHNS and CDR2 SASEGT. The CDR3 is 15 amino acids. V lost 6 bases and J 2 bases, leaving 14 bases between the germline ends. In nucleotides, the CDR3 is TGTGCCAGCAGCAGGGCATCTACGCCTGGAAACACCATATATTTT. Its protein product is CASSRASTPGNTIYF.

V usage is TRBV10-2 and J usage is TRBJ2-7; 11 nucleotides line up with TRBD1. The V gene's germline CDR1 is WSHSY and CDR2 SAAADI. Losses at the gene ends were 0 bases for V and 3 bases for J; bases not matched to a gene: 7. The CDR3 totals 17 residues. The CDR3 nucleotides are TGCGCCAGCAGTGAGTCGGGGGCCGGGACAGGGGGCTACGAGCAGTACTTC. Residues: CASSESGAGTGGYEQYF.

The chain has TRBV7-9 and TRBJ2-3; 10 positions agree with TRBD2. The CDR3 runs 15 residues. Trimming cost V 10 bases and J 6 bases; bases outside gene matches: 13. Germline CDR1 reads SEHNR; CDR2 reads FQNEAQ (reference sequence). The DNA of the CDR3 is TGTGCCATCGCCCGGCTAGCGGGAGTAGAGGATACGCAGTATTTT. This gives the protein CAIARLAGVEDTQYF.

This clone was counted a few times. The CDR3, as DNA: TGTGCCAGTAGTCCGGGACTGAGGACGCATTTT. Translating gives CASSPGLRTHF. This chain connects TRBV19 to TRBJ1-5, with D possibly matching TRBD1 (5 bases). CDR1 and CDR2 (germline): LNHDA, SQIVND (reference sequence). Trimming shortened V by 5 bases and J by 15 bases, and 14 bases separated the two germline ends. The CDR3 totals 11 residues.

CDR3: CASSSRTGMGEQYF. The CDR3 nucleotides are TGCGCCAGCAGCTCACGGACAGGGATGGGCGAGCAGTACTTC. The chain joins TRBV5-1 to TRBJ2-7; 8 positions agree with TRBD1. Germline V gene lookup returns CDR1 SGHRS and CDR2 YFSETQ. The CDR3 contains 14 residues. Losses at the gene ends were 3 bases for V and 6 bases for J; bases not matched to a gene: 8.

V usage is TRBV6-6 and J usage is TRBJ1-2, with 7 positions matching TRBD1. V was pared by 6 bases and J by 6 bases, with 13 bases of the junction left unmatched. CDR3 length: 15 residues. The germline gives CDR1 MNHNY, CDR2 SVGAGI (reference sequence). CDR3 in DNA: TGTGCCAGCAGAAACAGGGGACGGGTAATGGATGGCTACACCTTC. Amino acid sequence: CASRNRGRVMDGYTF.

The CDR3 DNA follows: TGTGCCAGCAGCGTATTTGAGGGATTCGCCTACGAGCAGTACTTC. This sequence encodes CASSVFEGFAYEQYF. The chain recombines TRBV9 with TRBJ2-7, with D possibly being TRBD2 (5 bases). Germline assignment: CDR1 SGDLS and CDR2 YYNGEE. This CDR3 comprises 15 residues. Trimming removed 1 base from V and 2 bases from J, with 13 bases in between. The complete variable domain, with remaining parts taken from reference TRBV9 and TRBJ2-7, reads DSGVTQTPKHLITATGQRVTLRCSPRSGDLSVYWYQQSLDQGLQFLIQYYNGEERAKGNILERFSAQQFPDLHSELNLSSLELGDSALYFCASSVFEGFAYEQYFGPGTRLTVT.